The 22 T cell receptor beta chains below all came from one sample that was sequenced in a study of blood T cells in healthy people across ages. With a J-beta primer mix and a sample-barcoded 5' primer, a second PCR ran 7 to 11 cycles. TCRdb passed the 5' RACE reads through MiXCR, listing each CDR3 protein once. The sample lists about 570,000 distinct CDR3 sequences, about 25% occurring once. The sequenced material came from blood. The receptors come from a woman aged 70-85 years in good health.

As to this clonotype: At one boundary the junction diverges from the germline segment, which might be a read error. V is TRBV12-5 and J is TRBJ1-1, with D possibly matching TRBD1 (5 bases). Germline CDR1 is LGHNT and CDR2 is FRNRAP. The CDR3 length is 13 residues. The CDR3 bases are TGTGCTAGTGGTTTCTCAGGGAACACTGAAACTTTCTTT. Translating it yields CASGFSGNTETFF.

This clonotype turned up a few times. The J gene is TRBJ1-1, the V gene TRBV20-1, with D maybe TRBD1 (5 bases). CDR3 length: 14 residues. V lost 1 base and J 1 base, leaving 10 bases between the germline ends. Germline lookup yields CDR1 DFQATT and CDR2 SNEGSKA (reference sequence). CDR3 protein: CSARGGQPNTEAFF. CDR3 nucleotide sequence: TGCAGTGCTAGAGGGGGCCAGCCGAACACTGAAGCTTTCTTT.

This chain uses TRBV21-1 with TRBJ2-2; the DNA was not used to check the table's D call, TRBD1. TRBV21-1 is a pseudogene locus. CDR3 size: 18 residues. CDR3 in DNA: TGTGCCAGCAGCAAAGCGCAACAGGCAGGGGGGAGCACCGGGGAGCTGTTTTTT. Its protein product is CASSKAQQAGGSTGELFF.

This clonotype was detected a few times. The rearrangement uses TRBV7-9 and TRBJ2-7; D is unresolved. V gave up 5 bases and J gave up 7 bases, with 18 bases separating them. The germline CDR1 and CDR2 sequences are SEHNR and FQNEAQ (reference sequence). The CDR3 sequence is 14 residues long. The CDR3 region has the DNA TGTGCCAGCAGCCCCCTAAGGGCCCGAGATGAGCAGTACTTC. It specifies CASSPLRARDEQYF.

J is TRBJ2-3 and V is TRBV4-3; the match to TRBD2 covers 9 bases. The CDR3 totals 16 residues. Per germline, CDR1 LGHNA and CDR2 YSLEER. With 6 bases clipped from V and 2 bases from J, the junction kept 9 bases outside the gene matches. CDR3 residues: CASSPGRGGDTDTQYF. Here the CDR3 DNA reads TGCGCCAGCAGTCCGGGGCGCGGGGGGGACACAGATACGCAGTATTTT.

The chain links TRBV18 to TRBJ2-5; D gene unclear. This CDR3 has 13 residues. V lost 3 bases and J 5 bases, leaving 10 bases between the germline ends. The germline V gene has CDR1 KGHSH and CDR2 LQKENI. The CDR3 reads CASSPTNSETQYF. The CDR3 bases are TGTGCCAGCTCACCCACGAATTCGGAGACCCAGTACTTC. Combining the CDR3 with reference TRBV18 and TRBJ2-5 gives the whole variable domain NAGVMQNPRHLVRRRGQEARLRCSPMKGHSHVYWYRQLPEEGLKFMVYLQKENIIDESGMPKERFSAEFPKEGPSILRIQQVVRGDSAAYFCASSPTNSETQYFGPGTRLLVL.

This clonotype appeared a few times. The chain recombines TRBV6-2 or TRBV6-3 with TRBJ1-1, with 7 positions matching TRBD1. CDR1 is MNHEY and CDR2 is SVGEGT in the germline V gene. This CDR3 has 15 residues. V gave up 5 bases and J gave up 1 base; unmatched junction bases: 7. The CDR3 is CASSTGQTTNTEAFF. The DNA for the CDR3 is TGTGCCAGCAGTACGGGACAGACGACGAACACTGAAGCTTTCTTT.

This clonotype was seen a handful of times. The chain is built from TRBV6-6 and TRBJ2-7; 10 bases are shared with TRBD2. The J call may be in error: the DNA end matches TRBJ2-1 better. Germline V gene sequence: CDR1 MNHNY, CDR2 SVGAGI (reference sequence). The CDR3 is made up of 16 amino acids. The CDR3 sequence: CASSYFGTSVYNEQFF. The CDR3 bases are TGTGCCAGCAGTTACTTTGGGACTAGCGTATACAATGAGCAGTTCTTC.

The V gene is TRBV10-3, the J gene TRBJ2-3; 14 positions match TRBD2. In germline, CDR1 is ENHRY, CDR2 SYGVKD. Losses at the gene ends were 3 bases for V and 4 bases for J; bases not matched to a gene: 9. The CDR3 covers 18 residues. The CDR3 spells CAISDSGTSGGASDTQYF. CDR3 sequence (DNA): TGTGCCATCAGTGACTCCGGGACTAGCGGGGGAGCCTCAGATACGCAGTATTTT.

This clonotype turned up a few times. An end of the junction differs from the germline gene, which may be a read error. CDR3 DNA: TGTGCCAGCAGCGCGGGACAGGGCCCCTACGAGCAGTACTTC. Its translation: CASSAGQGPYEQYF. The chain recombines TRBV5-1 with TRBJ2-7; TRBD1 matches 9 bases. Germline lookup yields CDR1 SGHRS and CDR2 YFSETQ. The CDR3 loop spans 14 amino acids.

The chain combines TRBV29-1 with TRBJ2-1, with D possibly TRBD1 on 5 matching bases. Germline loops: CDR1 SQVTM, CDR2 ANQGSEA. The CDR3 spans 14 residues. The ends were cut back, 8 bases at V and 2 bases at J, with 16 bases in the middle. The CDR3 DNA reads TGCAGCTCTTCTAGGGGCGGCGCCTACAATGAGCAGTTCTTC. Protein sequence: CSSSRGGAYNEQFF.

This chain joins TRBV20-1 and TRBJ2-5; TRBD2 agrees at 8 bases. The CDR3 has 14 residues. The trim removed 3 bases at V and 3 bases at J, leaving 6 bases unmatched. Germline assignment: CDR1 DFQATT and CDR2 SNEGSKA (reference sequence). CDR3 loop: CSASSGDIKETQYF. CDR3 coding DNA: TGCAGTGCTAGTAGCGGGGACATTAAAGAGACCCAGTACTTC.

This clonotype has only a few counts. J is TRBJ2-7 and V is TRBV6-1, with a tentative D call TRBD2 (6 bases). Germline V gene lookup returns CDR1 MNHNS and CDR2 SASEGT. There are 15 residues in the CDR3. The V gene lost 6 bases and the J gene lost 0 bases, with 15 bases spanning the gap. DNA of the CDR3: TGTGCCAGCAGGAAACGGGACTTCAGCTCCTACGAGCAGTACTTC. It yields the protein CASRKRDFSSYEQYF.

The genes are TRBV7-9 and TRBJ1-4; D gene uncertain. Looked up from germline, CDR1 is SEHNR and CDR2 is FQNEAQ (reference sequence). The ends were cut back, 1 base at V and 8 bases at J, with 2 bases in the middle. This CDR3 contains 11 residues. This chain's CDR3 is CASSLVEKLFF. The DNA for the CDR3 is TGTGCCAGCAGCTTAGTAGAAAAACTGTTTTTT.

The rearrangement uses TRBV29-1 and TRBJ1-2; TRBD1 might be the D (6 bases). V was cut by 4 bases and J by 4 bases, with 13 bases left in between. The CDR3 extends over 13 amino acids. Germline lookup yields CDR1 SQVTM and CDR2 ANQGSEA. This CDR3 reads CSVVIQGGYGYTF. The CDR3 DNA follows: TGCAGCGTTGTAATACAGGGAGGCTATGGCTACACCTTC. Drawing the rest from reference TRBV29-1 and TRBJ1-2, the complete variable domain is SAVISQKPSRDICQRGTSLTIQCQVDSQVTMMFWYRQQPGQSLTLIATANQGSEATYESGFVIDKFPISRPNLTFSTLTVSNMSPEDSSIYLCSVVIQGGYGYTFGSGTRLTVV.

This clonotype turned up a few times. The rearrangement joins TRBV5-1 to TRBJ1-1; 8 bases line up with TRBD1. Trimming took 2 bases from V and 1 from J; bases not matched to a gene: 13. The germline CDR1 and CDR2 sequences are SGHRS and YFSETQ. The CDR3 runs to 18 residues. The CDR3 loop is CASSLGTGPGGGNTEAFF. In DNA, the CDR3 is TGCGCCAGCAGCTTAGGGACGGGGCCAGGGGGCGGGAACACTGAAGCTTTCTTT.

This clonotype was detected only a few times. The chain links TRBV9 to TRBJ1-5; D remains unclear. Between the trimmed V and J ends, which lost 6 bases and 3 bases, there was a span of 13 bases. Germline V gives CDR1 SGDLS, CDR2 YYNGEE. There are 14 residues in the CDR3. CDR3 sequence: CASNPNGDNQPQHF. CDR3 DNA: TGTGCCAGCAACCCGAATGGGGACAATCAGCCCCAGCATTTT.

This clonotype turned up a few times. The chain links TRBV5-1 to TRBJ1-4; D remains unclear. Per germline, CDR1 SGHRS and CDR2 YFSETQ. The CDR3 sequence is 14 residues long. Deletions cut 1 base from V and 7 bases from J, with 11 bases between. For the CDR3, the DNA is TGCGCCAGCAGCTTGAGCGGGGAGGGTGAAAAACTGTTTTTT. Translated, it gives CASSLSGEGEKLFF.

The chain recombines TRBV20-1 with TRBJ1-5; D possibly corresponds to TRBD1 (6 bases). The CDR3 sequence is 15 residues long. Germline V gene sequence: CDR1 DFQATT, CDR2 SNEGSKA (reference sequence). Between the trimmed V and J ends, which lost 3 bases and 4 bases, there was a span of 16 bases. The CDR3 loop is CSASLSGVGNQPQHF. CDR3 nucleotide sequence: TGCAGTGCTAGTCTGTCAGGGGTAGGGAATCAGCCCCAGCATTTT.

The gene calls are TRBV20-1 and TRBJ2-5, with 7 bases identical to TRBD2. The tail of the sequence fits TRBJ2-1 better, so the J call may be wrong. CDR3 length equals 17 residues. CDR1 and CDR2 (germline): DFQATT, SNEGSKA (reference sequence). In DNA form, the CDR3 reads TGCAGTGCTGCCCCTCATCTCGCCGGGGGGAACTACAATGAGCAGTTCTTC. Translated, it gives CSAAPHLAGGNYNEQFF.

This sequence joins TRBV10-3 and TRBJ1-1, with unresolved D. Germline V gene data show CDR1 as ENHRY and CDR2 as SYGVKD. The V gene lost 2 bases and the J gene lost 6 bases, with 10 bases spanning the gap. The CDR3 is 13 amino acids. The CDR3 reads CAISEHSNAEAFF. The CDR3 bases are TGTGCCATCAGTGAGCACTCAAACGCTGAAGCTTTCTTT.

This clonotype was recorded a few times. The chain couples TRBV7-2 to TRBJ2-1, with D perhaps matching TRBD2 (6 bases). The CDR3 runs to 16 residues. The V end was cut by 5 bases, the J end by 4 bases, with 18 bases between. The germline CDR1 and CDR2 sequences are SGHTA and FQGNSA. The CDR3 spells CASSGRGRGGYNEQFF. The DNA for the CDR3 is TGTGCCAGCAGCGGGCGAGGGCGGGGAGGTTACAATGAGCAGTTCTTC.